Listed here is a single T cell receptor (beta chain). The sample originates from a study of blood T cell repertoires in COVID-19. The overall study: Sites in the United States, Italy and Spain provided acute and convalescent COVID-19 samples.

Methods used by the authors: Researchers report that nucleated cell counts were estimated from reference gene primer amplification. Clones were sequenced by immunoSEQ multiplex PCR, and TCRdb holds only the in-frame ones, with some missing. Clonal size and the V and J genes are those of that table, whereas D and trimming came from the DNA. The sample lists hundreds of thousands of clones, around 89% seen once, with roughly 0.25% in the top ten. The TCR originated in a young woman with acute or convalescent COVID-19. The sequencing sample was made of peripheral blood.

Written as DNA, the CDR3 is TGTGCCAGCAGCTTAGCAAACAGGGAAACCTATAATTCACCCCTCCACTTT. Protein: CASSLANRETYNSPLHF. V is TRBV7-2 and J is TRBJ1-6; TRBD1 might be the D (6 bases). V lost 0 bases, J lost 2 bases, and 11 bases lay in between. The CDR3 consists of 17 residues. Germline V gives CDR1 SGHTA, CDR2 FQGNSA.